The 21 T cell receptor beta chains below were found in one sample sequenced in a study. Cells sorted as Tregs were CD4+, CD25+ and CD127-/low. A single record per CDR3 protein comes from TCRdb applying MiXCR to the 5' RACE reads. Of about 55,000 distinct CDR3 sequences listed, about a fifth are singletons. Sequenced: tumor-infiltrating Tregs sorted from the breast tumor. The receptors derive from a female donor with breast cancer.

This clonotype was observed a handful of times. This chain uses TRBV10-3 with TRBJ2-7; 8 nucleotides match TRBD1. Trimming cost V 3 bases and J 0 bases; bases outside gene matches: 7. Per germline, CDR1 ENHRY and CDR2 SYGVKD. The CDR3 contains 16 residues. This CDR3 is CAISDRGQVNSYEQYF. Written as DNA, the CDR3 is TGTGCCATCAGTGATCGGGGACAGGTAAACTCCTACGAGCAGTACTTC.

The chain combines TRBV7-9 with TRBJ1-1; tentative D call: TRBD1 (6 bases). In germline, CDR1 is SEHNR, CDR2 FQNEAQ (reference sequence). This CDR3 region has 12 residues. V was trimmed by 5 bases and J by 11 bases, leaving 15 bases between them. The CDR3 region has the DNA TGTGCCAGCAGCATACAGGGAGTCAGGGCTTTCTTT. Translation gives CASSIQGVRAFF.

This clonotype was seen many times. As DNA, the CDR3 is TGCGCCAGCAGCTTGGCCTATGTTTCAGGACTAGCGGGAGGAAACTACAATGAGCAGTTCTTC. Protein product: CASSLAYVSGLAGGNYNEQFF. The chain links TRBV5-1 to TRBJ2-1; 14 bases agree with TRBD2. The CDR3 is made up of 21 amino acids. Germline loops: CDR1 SGHRS, CDR2 YFSETQ. Unmatched junction bases numbered 14, after V lost 0 bases and J lost 3 bases.

V gene TRBV21-1 combines with J gene TRBJ2-7; TRBD2, the table's D call, lacks a check against the DNA. TRBV21-1 is marked as a pseudogene. This CDR3 comprises 19 residues. DNA for the CDR3: TGTGCCAGCGCATCCTTGGGTATAGGCGTAGTCCGACTGCCCTACGAGCAGTACTTC. Translating it yields CASASLGIGVVRLPYEQYF.

The chain couples TRBV7-2 to TRBJ2-5, with unresolved D. This CDR3 comprises 12 residues. V lost 3 bases and J 7 bases, leaving 9 bases between the germline ends. Germline V gives CDR1 SGHTA, CDR2 FQGNSA. The CDR3 DNA reads TGTGCCAGCAGCTTCCCCCCAGGGACCCAGTACTTC. This sequence encodes CASSFPPGTQYF. The full variable domain, completed using reference TRBV7-2 and TRBJ2-5, is GAGVSQSPSNKVTEKGKDVELRCDPISGHTALYWYRQSLGQGLEFLIYFQGNSAPDKSGLPSDRFSAERTGGSVSTLTIQRTQQEDSAVYLCASSFPPGTQYFGPGTRLLVL.

The V call is TRBV20-1, the J call TRBJ2-7; tentative D call: TRBD2 (6 bases). Deletions cut 5 bases from V and 3 bases from J, with 20 bases between. The CDR3 has 15 amino acids. CDR1 DFQATT and CDR2 SNEGSKA come from the germline V gene (reference sequence). The CDR3 loop is CSAPARGLLHYEQYF. CDR3 nucleotide sequence: TGCAGTGCTCCAGCCCGGGGGTTACTTCACTACGAGCAGTACTTC.

A remark on this clonotype: A much larger clone is a single base away; this may be a read error. The CDR3 end shows no conserved phenylalanine or tryptophan, and so a read error is likely. V gene TRBV20-1 combines with J gene TRBJ2-7, with TRBD2 matching 8 bases. This CDR3 spans 13 amino acids. The germline V gene encodes CDR1 DFQATT and CDR2 SNEGSKA (reference sequence). CDR3 in amino acids: CSFPLAGNHEQYL. The DNA of the CDR3 is TGCAGCTTCCCTTTAGCGGGGAACCACGAGCAGTACCTC.

The chain joins TRBV10-1 to TRBJ1-1; no clear D gene. Germline CDR1 is WNHNN and CDR2 is SYGVQD (reference sequence). The ends were cut back, 0 bases at V and 0 bases at J, with 8 bases in the middle. The CDR3 covers 15 residues. The CDR3 DNA is TGCGCCAGCAGTGAGTCGGGAGACTTGAACACTGAAGCTTTCTTT. It translates to CASSESGDLNTEAFF.

A word on this clonotype: The junction departs from the called germline gene at one end, perhaps through a read error. The V gene is TRBV5-1, the J gene TRBJ1-1, with D possibly being TRBD1 (5 bases). There are 13 residues in the CDR3. From germline, CDR1 is SGHRS and CDR2 YFSETQ. The CDR3 sequence: CAGSWDGRSEAFF. CDR3 nucleotide sequence: TGCGCCGGCAGCTGGGACGGCCGGAGTGAAGCTTTCTTT.

This clonotype was counted ten times or more. The chain combines TRBV10-3 with TRBJ2-7; TRBD1 matches 9 bases. CDR1 is ENHRY, CDR2 SYGVKD, per germline. The J segment lost 7 bases and the V segment lost 2 bases, leaving 9 bases of the junction unmatched. The CDR3 length is 15 residues. The CDR3 spells CAISEGQGLIREQYF. CDR3 bases: TGTGCCATCAGTGAGGGACAGGGGTTAATTAGAGAGCAGTACTTC.

This clonotype was detected many times. As DNA, the CDR3 is TGCGCCAGCAGCCAACCACTAGGCACCGGGGAGCTGTTTTTT. This sequence encodes CASSQPLGTGELFF. The chain uses TRBV4-1 and TRBJ2-2; TRBD2 is a possible D gene (5 bases). Germline CDR1 is MGHRA and CDR2 is YSYEKL. Trimming cost V 2 bases and J 4 bases, with 8 bases left between them. The CDR3 is 14 residues long.

The rearrangement joins TRBV6-5 to TRBJ2-7; D is unresolved. CDR3 length equals 13 residues. Germline V CDR1 and CDR2: MNHEY, SVGAGI. Trimming removed 0 bases from V and 5 bases from J, with 8 bases in between. CDR3 DNA: TGTGCCAGCAGTTACTCGGGCCAGAACGAGCAGTACTTC. Protein sequence: CASSYSGQNEQYF.

This clonotype was found a few times. The chain is built from TRBV5-1 and TRBJ2-5; D is unresolved. Germline assignment: CDR1 SGHRS and CDR2 YFSETQ. This CDR3 has 15 amino acids. V gave up 3 bases and J gave up 5 bases, with 17 bases separating them. The CDR3 coding sequence is TGCGCCAGCAGCTGGACCACTATGGGGTCTGAGACCCAGTACTTC. Encoded protein: CASSWTTMGSETQYF. The complete variable domain, with remaining parts taken from reference TRBV5-1 and TRBJ2-5, reads KAGVTQTPRYLIKTRGQQVTLSCSPISGHRSVSWYQQTPGQGLQFLFEYFSETQRNKGNFPGRFSGRQFSNSRSEMNVSTLELGDSALYLCASSWTTMGSETQYFGPGTRLLVL.

To note about this clonotype: In this CDR3 the conserved last residue, phenylalanine or tryptophan, is missing, so a read error is likely. The chain recombines TRBV2 with TRBJ1-2; 7 nucleotides match TRBD1. The CDR3 is made up of 14 amino acids. Germline CDR1 SNHLY, CDR2 FYNNEI. Trimming took 7 bases from V and 6 from J; bases not matched to a gene: 11. CDR3 coding DNA: TGTGCCAGCACCTCACAGGGGATCAAGAATGGCTACACCTAC. It translates to CASTSQGIKNGYTY.

This clonotype was detected many times. J is TRBJ2-7 and V is TRBV5-1; TRBD2 is a possible D gene (6 bases). With 4 bases removed from V and 0 bases from J, the gap between germline ends came to 11 bases. This CDR3 is 14 amino acids long. CDR1 is SGHRS, CDR2 YFSETQ, per germline. CDR3 coding DNA: TGCGCCAGCAGCGGCACCGGGAGCTCCTACGAGCAGTACTTC. The encoded protein is CASSGTGSSYEQYF.

Concerning this clonotype itself: This sequence may be a read error, since a much larger clone differs from it by one base. V gene TRBV7-3 combines with J gene TRBJ2-3; D tentatively fits TRBD1 or TRBD2 (5 bases each). The CDR3 sequence is 14 residues long. Germline CDR1 reads SGHTA; CDR2 reads FQGTGA. V was pared by 8 bases and J by 3 bases, with 15 bases between. The CDR3 region is CASGLGTGTDTQYF. As DNA, the CDR3 is TGTGCCAGCGGCCTTGGGACCGGGACAGATACGCAGTATTTT.

The chain has TRBV5-1 and TRBJ2-7; tentative D call: TRBD1 (6 bases). V lost 2 bases and J 5 bases, leaving 8 bases between the germline ends. There are 12 residues in the CDR3. The germline CDR1 and CDR2 sequences are SGHRS and YFSETQ. CDR3 sequence: CASSFRGHEQYF. The CDR3 DNA sequence: TGCGCCAGCAGCTTCAGGGGCCACGAGCAGTACTTC.

The CDR3 coding sequence is TGCGCCAGCAGCTTCGGGGGGGTGTCTCAGCCCCAGCATTTT. This translates into CASSFGGVSQPQHF. The chain employs TRBV5-1 and TRBJ1-5; D perhaps matches TRBD1 (5 bases). This CDR3 is 14 amino acids long. CDR1 and CDR2 from the germline V gene are SGHRS and YFSETQ. V was cut by 2 bases and J by 6 bases, with 12 bases left in between.

This clonotype has a count of ten or more. The chain uses TRBV20-1 and TRBJ2-7; 8 nucleotides align to TRBD1. The CDR3 spans 13 residues. V shed 3 bases, J shed 4 bases, and the junction held 5 bases outside the gene matches. CDR1 DFQATT and CDR2 SNEGSKA come from the germline V gene (reference sequence). CDR3 residues: CSARWDRQYEQYF. CDR3 sequence (DNA): TGCAGTGCTAGGTGGGACAGGCAATACGAGCAGTACTTC.

This clonotype was observed a few times. The rearrangement uses TRBV5-1 and TRBJ2-7; 12 nucleotides align to TRBD2. The CDR3 totals 18 residues. J lost 0 bases, V lost 0 bases, and 7 bases had no gene match. Germline V gene lookup returns CDR1 SGHRS and CDR2 YFSETQ. The CDR3 region is CASSLGLAGGRNSYEQYF. The CDR3 bases are TGCGCCAGCAGCTTGGGGCTAGCGGGAGGGAGGAACTCCTACGAGCAGTACTTC.

This clonotype was recorded a few times. The chain joins TRBV9 to TRBJ2-7; tentative D call: TRBD2 (6 bases). The germline gives CDR1 SGDLS, CDR2 YYNGEE. The CDR3 totals 16 residues. Trimming took 4 bases from V and 1 from J, leaving 18 bases between them. CDR3 nucleotide sequence: TGTGCCAGCAGCCCAGAAGGGTCCGGACTATCCTACGAGCAGTACTTC. Translating it yields CASSPEGSGLSYEQYF. The entire variable domain, with the rest obtained from reference TRBV9 and TRBJ2-7, is as follows: DSGVTQTPKHLITATGQRVTLRCSPRSGDLSVYWYQQSLDQGLQFLIQYYNGEERAKGNILERFSAQQFPDLHSELNLSSLELGDSALYFCASSPEGSGLSYEQYFGPGTRLTVT.